This T cell receptor (beta chain) is drawn from a study of cytomegalovirus exposure and HLA in healthy donors (dated 2017 in TCRdb). As for the study more broadly: An earlier analysis of approximately 640 of the donors reported more than 250 Gb of sequence data and approximately 110 million unique TCR beta sequences from 150 million to 200 million T cells. About 310 gigabases of sequencing data and around 87 million unique TCR sequences were included in an early release covering roughly 700 HLA-typed donors. Donor age, sex, ethnicity and CMV serostatus were compiled together with the repertoire data. A later analysis re-analyzed previously published TCR beta repertoires from roughly 690 donors and added high-resolution HLA genotyping to study TCR occurrence patterns. Every discovery cohort repertoire had been produced on one sequencing platform. Among approximately 370 genotyped donors of the cohort, an average of around 250,000 unique TCR beta nucleotide sequences was sequenced per donor, of which 15% to 20% were non-productive. Using immunosequencing, the study profiled T cell repertoires from 500 to 800 subjects and related those repertoires to cytomegalovirus serostatus. The study combined high-throughput TCR immunosequencing, statistical association of individual TCRs with disease status, and machine learning to predict cytomegalovirus infection status. In the later analysis, no new phenotypic data were used to find candidate immune exposures; instead, reliance was placed on TCR beta sequences and their occurrence across donors. Genome-wide SNP genotypes for about 55% of the roughly 670 donors were used in a later genetic analysis, which treated that subset as a discovery cohort. HLA typing covered class I and class II loci at four-digit resolution. Of the 398 genotyped donors, 65% to 90% were placed in the genetic ancestry cluster associated with self-reported Caucasian donors. Four to six DR-DQ haplotypes were handled as single units for association and clustering, since linkage in the cohort was strong. Besides the first cohort of 550 to 750 subjects, a separate validation cohort made up of about 120 different subjects was used. The study was designed to test whether signatures of past pathogen exposure could be identified by cataloging public T cell receptors. Typing coverage differed by locus: A, B, C, DRB1 and DQB1 were typed in about 620-630 donors, DQA1 in about 500, DPA1 in around 600, and DPB1 in 450 to 490. An earlier analysis of 587 of the donors applied high-throughput TCR beta sequencing to assess whether each TCR beta V gene segment acted as functional or pseudogenic.

Beyond this particular receptor, the publication reports: The earlier analysis of 450 to 700 of the donors excluded roughly 17 rarely observed V segments, including chromosome 9 orphons, because counts were too low. A later analysis associated about 17,000 TCR beta sequences with specific HLA alleles at a false discovery rate of 0.05. A later analysis reported that several top co-occurrence clusters appeared linked to parvovirus B19, influenza, CMV and Epstein-Barr virus. A later analysis found that TCR association rates varied across HLA loci, with DRB1 alleles showing the most associated TCRs and HLA-C alleles the fewest. In both the original and validation cohorts, the classifier was reported to diagnose cytomegalovirus status with high specificity and sensitivity. In a later genetic analysis, fewer N-insertions in productive TCRs were reported among donors in an Asian-associated ancestry cluster than the approximately 670-donor mean. In vitro tests confirmed that a few of the cytomegalovirus-associated TCR beta chains recognize cytomegalovirus antigens. A further reported finding was that TCR beta sequences accurately predicted the HLA-A and HLA-B alleles for most subjects in the first cohort. For the cohort, immune exposure information was limited to CMV serostatus. Broadly in line with IMGT annotations, most TCR beta V segments showed up in productive rearrangements about 87% or about 30% of the time in an earlier analysis of approximately 640 of the donors. While some public TCRs were present in many individuals, most TCR sequences turned up only very rarely across donors. A later analysis found that HLA-associated TCR beta chains were more clonally expanded and had lower generation probabilities than equally common non-associated chains. Because HLA typing was missing for some donors at each locus, association tests included only the typed subset. According to the authors, the approach could potentially be generalized to other disease states and immunological phenotypes. A cluster of highly shared sequence variants was judged likely to be a technical artifact of the sequencing pipeline. The presence/absence analyses assumed that sequencing depth was roughly uniform across donors, and that assumption may not be true. In a later analysis, most CMV-associated TCR beta chains were found to appear HLA-restricted, with HLA associations seemingly driven largely by CMV exposure. Linkage disequilibrium might explain the correlated functional status among segregating V segments, but an unknown experimental factor could not be ruled out. The 87-base-pair reads could not distinguish some IMGT-functional V segments, including TRBV6-2 and TRBV6-3, so those segments were excluded. In the study, 164 TCR beta chains were listed as associated with cytomegalovirus. This cohort had only TCR beta chains sequenced, and the lack of alpha or paired-chain data limited which features could be detected. When HLA alleles, especially DR and DQ, strongly co-occurred, attributing TCR associations to individual alleles was difficult. A later genetic analysis associated a missense DCLRE1C variant with V-gene and J-gene trimming of TCR beta chains, and an independent cohort replicated the association.

Regarding this clone: Which antigen it targets is not known. Base qualities are not provided; no much larger clone lies one nucleotide away.

Trimming takes 0 bases from V and 7 bases from J, and the germline ends sit 7 bases apart. For CDR1 and CDR2, the germline V gene lists SGDLS and YYNGEE. Measured from the cysteine to the phenylalanine, the CDR3 is 12 residues long. CDR3 DNA is the only sequence kept; it has 36 bases, read in frame from the first base. In total, fewer than 750 healthy bone marrow donors made up the cohort. All cohort members were sampled while nominally healthy, although unrecorded immune exposures were likely present. The donor was CMV seronegative and was included in the group of several hundred seronegative cohort members. A peripheral blood sample was collected from each donor, and TCR beta sequencing was performed on peripheral blood mononuclear cells. The Qiagen DNeasy Blood Extraction Kit was used to extract genomic DNA from the blood cell samples. Library preparation used the immunoSEQ multiplex PCR assay. For the multiplex PCR, a mixture combining 60 forward primers for TCR Vbeta segments and 13 reverse primers for TCR Jbeta segments was used. Amplification of the CDR3 region of rearranged TCR beta genes was performed with a multiplex PCR assay on genomic DNA. The Illumina HiSeq System was used to sequence the amplified TCR beta libraries as 87-base-pair reads. For the original study's pipeline: A later analysis tallied roughly 78 million unique TCR beta chains across the approximately 670 repertoires, and approximately 12 million of those chains were shared by two or more donors. To remove PCR and sequencing errors, raw reads were error-corrected and collapsed into unique sequences using a nearest-neighbor algorithm that merged closely related sequences. CDR3 sequences were aligned to IMGT reference sequences to assign V, D and J gene segments. For a sequence to be retained, a match of at least six nucleotides to both a V gene segment and a J gene segment was required. Rearrangements were called productive when the CDR3 lacked stop codons and stayed in frame with V and J; all others were non-productive. CDR3 was defined by IMGT convention, running from the second conserved V-encoded cysteine to the conserved J-encoded phenylalanine. Sequences without an unambiguous match to a single V gene segment were excluded from the earlier analysis of 450 to 650 of the donors. An earlier analysis of a few hundred of the donors called V segments functional above 56.7% productive rearrangements and segregating when the between-donor standard deviation exceeded 5%. A statistical classification framework was built to diagnose cytomegalovirus status from the catalog of TCR beta chain sequences. In a later analysis, V and J genes were assigned by comparing TCR nucleotide sequences against IMGT/GENE-DB human TR gene sequences. Using the TCRdist pipeline, a later analysis assigned CDR3 sequences along with most-parsimonious VDJ recombination scenarios. In a later analysis, every TCR beta chain was defined by the combination of its CDR3 amino acid sequence and its V-gene family, and reads without a unique V-gene family were dropped. In a later analysis, 500 to 700 highly shared, low-generation-probability nucleotide sequences were removed to address suspected cross-contamination and a sequencing artifact. In a later analysis, a clonal expansion index was calculated for each public chain from normalized within-repertoire ranks of inferred template counts. A later analysis computed generation probabilities with a VDJ recombination model fitted to out-of-frame rearrangements, and checked the results against IGoR. A later analysis scored TCR-TCR, TCR-HLA and TCR-CMV co-occurrence with hypergeometric tests, applying a repertoire-size bias correction to TCR pairs. A later analysis estimated false discovery rates by permuting HLA or CMV assignments 20 times. A later analysis grouped co-occurring TCRs with DBSCAN, adding TCRdist sequence similarity when clustering within HLA-allele-positive subsets. Repertoires with fewer than 30,000 or more than 120,000 public chains were left out of co-occurrence clustering, as were five repertoires with anomalous nucleotide sharing. Imported from immuneACCESS, the table was reduced by TCRdb to in-frame sequences with V and J called. These copies leave out some clones; in studies compared against another copy, an unresolved V gene accounts for under half, and the cause of the remainder is not known. V and J calls and clone size are as listed in that table; D and trimming were resolved from the DNA. The sample contains more than 85,000 clones, approximately 83% of them found a single time. The ten top clones hold about 1.8% of the sample.

The source is a man aged 35-49 years in good health and CMV-seronegative. Sequenced sample: PBMCs. The chain employs TRBV9 and TRBJ1-2, with the D gene not clear enough to name. The nucleotide sequence is TGTGCCAGCAGCGTAGCGGAGGTTGGCTACACCTTC. This yields the protein CASSVAEVGYTF.